Listed below are T cell receptor beta chains from one sample, sequenced in a study of graft-versus-host responses after intestinal transplantation. Some clones are missing from TCRdb's copy, which holds only in-frame ones; the method was immunoSEQ multiplex PCR. The table lists tens of thousands of clones, 70% to 90% of them singletons. Antigen specificity for these receptors is unknown. This specimen consisted of unstimulated CD4+ T cells sorted from spleen or lymph node cells, obtained before transplant. These receptors were taken from a human donor who was the organ donor for an intestinal transplant. CDR3s include the opening cysteine and the closing phenylalanine or tryptophan. Fields, in order: D gene, J gene, V gene, clone size, CDR3 protein, CDR3 DNA. A D gene is named only where the DNA matches it firmly. For some rows the clone size is stated as once, few or many, or as a class when expanded; others skip it.

D gene: -
J gene: TRBJ1-5
V gene: TRBV7-3
clone size: -
CDR3 protein: CASSLNRDQPQHF
CDR3 DNA: TGTGCCAGCAGCTTAAATCGGGATCAGCCCCAGCATTTT

D gene: TRBD1
J gene: TRBJ2-3
V gene: TRBV19
clone size: -
CDR3 protein: CASSRDGTGRSTDTQYF
CDR3 DNA: TGTGCCAGTAGTAGGGACGGGACAGGGAGAAGCACAGATACGCAGTATTTT

D gene: TRBD1
J gene: TRBJ2-5
V gene: TRBV2
clone size: -
CDR3 protein: CASSADRNQETQYF
CDR3 DNA: TGTGCCAGCAGTGCGGACAGGAACCAAGAGACCCAGTACTTC

D gene: -
J gene: TRBJ1-1
V gene: TRBV19
clone size: -
CDR3 protein: CASGEKRTEAFF
CDR3 DNA: TGTGCCAGTGGGGAGAAAAGGACTGAAGCTTTCTTT

D gene: -
J gene: TRBJ1-3
V gene: TRBV18
clone size: -
CDR3 protein: CASSPTGRTIGAYTIYF
CDR3 DNA: TGTGCCAGCTCACCCACCGGGAGGACAATTGGGGCCTACACCATATATTTT

D gene: TRBD1
J gene: TRBJ1-2
V gene: TRBV28
clone size: -
CDR3 protein: CASRPSLTGVDGYTF
CDR3 DNA: TGTGCCAGCAGACCCTCACTTACAGGGGTAGATGGCTACACCTTC

D gene: -
J gene: TRBJ2-2
V gene: TRBV7-9
clone size: -
CDR3 protein: CASSLDRATGELFF
CDR3 DNA: TGTGCCAGCAGCTTAGACCGCGCCACCGGGGAGCTGTTTTTT

D gene: TRBD2
J gene: TRBJ2-3
V gene: TRBV27
clone size: -
CDR3 protein: CASSFRTSGRTDTQYF
CDR3 DNA: TGTGCCAGCAGTTTTCGGACTAGCGGGAGGACAGATACGCAGTATTTT

D gene: -
J gene: TRBJ2-7
V gene: TRBV5-5
clone size: -
CDR3 protein: CASSLATYEQYF
CDR3 DNA: TGTGCCAGCAGCTTGGCCACCTACGAGCAGTACTTC

D gene: -
J gene: TRBJ2-3
V gene: TRBV7-3
clone size: -
CDR3 protein: CASSLKAGLGTDTQYF
CDR3 DNA: TGTGCCAGCAGCTTAAAGGCGGGACTGGGAACAGATACGCAGTATTTT

D gene: -
J gene: TRBJ2-2
V gene: TRBV7-6
clone size: -
CDR3 protein: CASSLDATGELFF
CDR3 DNA: TGTGCCAGCAGCCTAGATGCGACCGGGGAGCTGTTTTTT

D gene: -
J gene: TRBJ2-6
V gene: TRBV29-1
clone size: -
CDR3 protein: CSVRTGSSGANVLTF
CDR3 DNA: TGCAGCGTGCGAACAGGGAGCTCTGGGGCCAACGTCCTGACTTTC

D gene: -
J gene: TRBJ2-7
V gene: TRBV6-1
clone size: once
CDR3 protein: CASRLTGSSYEQYF
CDR3 DNA: TGTGCCAGCAGATTGACGGGTTCTTCCTACGAGCAGTACTTT

D gene: TRBD1
J gene: TRBJ2-6
V gene: TRBV7-2
clone size: -
CDR3 protein: CASSGRVGGSANVLTF
CDR3 DNA: TGTGCCAGCAGCGGTAGGGTAGGGGGCAGTGCCAACGTCCTGACTTTC

D gene: TRBD1
J gene: TRBJ1-3
V gene: TRBV28
clone size: -
CDR3 protein: CASSDRDRGPPAGVSGNTIYF
CDR3 DNA: TGTGCCAGCAGTGATCGGGACAGGGGACCACCTGCAGGAGTTTCTGGAAACACCATATATTTT

D gene: -
J gene: TRBJ1-2
V gene: TRBV6-5
clone size: -
CDR3 protein: CASSVSLRFNYGYTF
CDR3 DNA: TGTGCCAGCAGTGTCTCCTTGAGATTTAACTATGGCTACACCTTC

D gene: TRBD1
J gene: TRBJ1-5
V gene: TRBV6-1
clone size: -
CDR3 protein: CASSSMGQGVQPQHF
CDR3 DNA: TGTGCCAGCAGCTCTATGGGGCAGGGGGTTCAGCCCCAGCATTTT

D gene: TRBD2
J gene: TRBJ2-7
V gene: TRBV5-1
clone size: -
CDR3 protein: CASSSLAGGGEQYF
CDR3 DNA: TGCGCCAGCAGCTCTCTAGCGGGAGGTGGTGAGCAGTACTTC

D gene: TRBD2
J gene: TRBJ2-2
V gene: TRBV28
clone size: -
CDR3 protein: CASSPGLAGATGELFF
CDR3 DNA: TGTGCCAGCAGTCCAGGACTAGCGGGGGCAACCGGGGAGCTGTTTTTT

D gene: TRBD2
J gene: TRBJ2-5
V gene: TRBV4-2
clone size: -
CDR3 protein: CASSQGAGAPETQYF
CDR3 DNA: TGTGCCAGCAGCCAAGGGGCGGGAGCCCCAGAGACCCAGTACTTC

D gene: -
J gene: TRBJ2-7
V gene: TRBV28
clone size: -
CDR3 protein: CARYVGYSNPSLYEQYF
CDR3 DNA: TGTGCCAGGTACGTCGGGTATTCCAACCCTTCTCTTTACGAGCAGTACTTC

D gene: -
J gene: TRBJ1-5
V gene: TRBV7-9
clone size: -
CDR3 protein: CASSLGGWGGDQPQHF
CDR3 DNA: TGTGCCAGCAGCCTCGGCGGCTGGGGGGGAGATCAGCCCCAGCATTTT

D gene: -
J gene: TRBJ1-1
V gene: TRBV18
clone size: -
CDR3 protein: CASSTAGVNTEAFF
CDR3 DNA: TGTGCCAGCTCCACCGCGGGGGTGAACACTGAAGCTTTCTTT

D gene: -
J gene: TRBJ1-1
V gene: TRBV18
clone size: -
CDR3 protein: CASSPRLDRNTEAFF
CDR3 DNA: TGTGCCAGCTCACCACGCTTGGACAGGAACACTGAAGCTTTCTTT

D gene: TRBD1
J gene: TRBJ1-1
V gene: TRBV30
clone size: -
CDR3 protein: CAGRQGGNTEAFF
CDR3 DNA: TGTGCCGGTAGACAGGGGGGGAACACTGAAGCTTTCTTT

D gene: TRBD1
J gene: TRBJ2-7
V gene: TRBV9
clone size: -
CDR3 protein: CASSPPPRPGQADEQYF
CDR3 DNA: TGTGCCAGCAGCCCCCCCCCGCGACCGGGACAGGCCGACGAGCAGTACTTC

D gene: -
J gene: TRBJ2-1
V gene: TRBV7-9
clone size: -
CDR3 protein: CASSLARPSSYNEQFF
CDR3 DNA: TGTGCCAGCAGCTTAGCGAGGCCTAGCAGTTACAATGAGCAGTTCTTC

D gene: TRBD1
J gene: TRBJ2-7
V gene: TRBV28
clone size: once
CDR3 protein: CASSLGWTGASYEQYF
CDR3 DNA: TGTGCCAGCAGTTTAGGGTGGACAGGGGCCTCCTACGAGCAGTACTTC

D gene: TRBD1
J gene: TRBJ1-2
V gene: TRBV28
clone size: -
CDR3 protein: CASSLGQHDYGYTF
CDR3 DNA: TGTGCCAGCAGCCTGGGACAGCACGACTATGGCTACACCTTC

D gene: TRBD1
J gene: TRBJ1-5
V gene: TRBV6-1
clone size: few
CDR3 protein: CASSEDRVSNQPQHF
CDR3 DNA: TGTGCCAGCAGTGAGGACAGGGTGAGCAATCAGCCCCAGCATTTT

D gene: TRBD2
J gene: TRBJ2-3
V gene: TRBV28
clone size: -
CDR3 protein: CASSPRPSGKTDTQYF
CDR3 DNA: TGTGCCAGCAGTCCGAGGCCTAGCGGGAAAACAGATACGCAGTATTTT

D gene: -
J gene: TRBJ1-1
V gene: TRBV7-2
clone size: -
CDR3 protein: CASSFSNTEAFF
CDR3 DNA: TGTGCCAGCAGCTTTTCCAATACTGAAGCTTTCTTT

D gene: -
J gene: TRBJ1-4
V gene: TRBV4-3
clone size: -
CDR3 protein: CASSHDDIQGSVEKLFF
CDR3 DNA: TGCGCCAGCAGCCACGATGATATACAGGGAAGCGTAGAAAAACTGTTTTTT

D gene: TRBD2
J gene: TRBJ2-7
V gene: TRBV23-1
clone size: once
CDR3 protein: CASSLGGREDSYEQYF
CDR3 DNA: TGCGCCAGCAGCCTAGGGGGGCGGGAGGACTCCTACGAGCAGTACTTC

D gene: -
J gene: TRBJ1-2
V gene: TRBV28
clone size: -
CDR3 protein: CASSSSDYGYTF
CDR3 DNA: TGTGCCAGCAGTTCCTCGGACTATGGCTACACCTTC

D gene: -
J gene: TRBJ1-5
V gene: TRBV20-1
clone size: once
CDR3 protein: CSASTRDSQHF
CDR3 DNA: TGCAGTGCTAGCACACGGGACTCCCAGCATTTT

D gene: -
J gene: TRBJ1-2
V gene: TRBV5-1
clone size: -
CDR3 protein: CASSLDGTLYGYTF
CDR3 DNA: TGCGCCAGCAGCTTGGACGGGACATTATATGGCTACACCTTC

D gene: -
J gene: TRBJ1-5
V gene: TRBV10-3
clone size: -
CDR3 protein: CATSESPGNQPQHF
CDR3 DNA: TGTGCCACCAGTGAGTCTCCGGGCAATCAGCCCCAGCATTTT

D gene: -
J gene: TRBJ2-5
V gene: TRBV9
clone size: once
CDR3 protein: CASSAGPGPQETQYF
CDR3 DNA: TGTGCCAGCAGCGCAGGGCCAGGTCCTCAGGAGACCCAGTACTTC

D gene: -
J gene: TRBJ2-2
V gene: TRBV19
clone size: -
CDR3 protein: CASSIKSGTGTGELFF
CDR3 DNA: TGTGCCAGTAGTATTAAATCCGGGACTGGGACCGGGGAGCTGTTTTTT

D gene: TRBD1
J gene: TRBJ1-1
V gene: TRBV13
clone size: -
CDR3 protein: CASSLTPGQVGEAFF
CDR3 DNA: TGTGCCAGCAGCTTAACCCCGGGACAGGTGGGTGAAGCTTTCTTT

D gene: TRBD1
J gene: TRBJ1-4
V gene: TRBV27
clone size: -
CDR3 protein: CASGRTKDRANEKLFF
CDR3 DNA: TGTGCCAGCGGACGGACGAAAGACAGGGCTAATGAAAAACTGTTTTTT

D gene: TRBD1
J gene: TRBJ1-5
V gene: TRBV5-6
clone size: -
CDR3 protein: CASSLVLQGASDQPQHF
CDR3 DNA: TGTGCCAGCAGCTTGGTCCTACAGGGGGCAAGCGATCAGCCCCAGCATTTT

D gene: -
J gene: TRBJ1-1
V gene: TRBV30
clone size: -
CDR3 protein: CAWYNRDTEAFF
CDR3 DNA: TGTGCCTGGTATAACAGGGACACTGAAGCTTTCTTT

D gene: TRBD1
J gene: TRBJ1-2
V gene: TRBV6-6
clone size: -
CDR3 protein: CASRRTGGYGYTF
CDR3 DNA: TGTGCCAGCAGAAGGACAGGGGGCTATGGCTACACCTTC

D gene: -
J gene: TRBJ2-7
V gene: TRBV12-5
clone size: -
CDR3 protein: CASGLGQSNDEQYF
CDR3 DNA: TGTGCTAGTGGTTTGGGACAGAGTAACGACGAGCAGTACTTC

D gene: -
J gene: TRBJ2-4
V gene: TRBV21-1
clone size: -
CDR3 protein: CASSAQGTLAKNIQYF
CDR3 DNA: TGTGCCAGCAGCGCACAGGGGACCCTAGCCAAAAACATTCAGTACTTC

D gene: TRBD2
J gene: TRBJ2-1
V gene: TRBV29-1
clone size: once
CDR3 protein: CSGGTSGRSGEQFF
CDR3 DNA: TGCAGCGGAGGGACTAGCGGGAGGAGTGGTGAGCAGTTCTTC

D gene: -
J gene: TRBJ1-1
V gene: TRBV6-5
clone size: few
CDR3 protein: CASSRGPTGSTEAFF
CDR3 DNA: TGTGCCAGCAGCCGAGGGCCCACAGGGAGCACTGAAGCTTTCTTT

D gene: -
J gene: TRBJ2-4
V gene: TRBV5-6
clone size: -
CDR3 protein: CASTLRSLKNIQYF
CDR3 DNA: TGTGCCAGCACCCTGAGGTCCCTCAAAAACATTCAGTACTTC

D gene: TRBD2
J gene: TRBJ2-7
V gene: TRBV28
clone size: -
CDR3 protein: CASSGGTYEQYF
CDR3 DNA: TGTGCCAGCAGCGGGGGGACCTACGAGCAGTACTTC

D gene: -
J gene: TRBJ1-5
V gene: TRBV28
clone size: -
CDR3 protein: CASSLQGPQPQHF
CDR3 DNA: TGTGCCAGCAGCCTACAGGGTCCCCAGCCCCAGCATTTT